The rows below give T cell receptor beta chains drawn from one sample of a study of T cells in localized non-small cell lung cancer. Assay used: immunoSEQ multiplex PCR; TCRdb lists only in-frame clones, some missing. The sample contains some 41,000 clones, 65% to 90% of which appear only once. Sequenced material: PBMCs, taken before any cancer treatment. These receptors originate from a man between 40 and 69 years old with stage II lung adenocarcinoma. Both conserved end residues are part of each CDR3. D genes are given only for firm matches. Some rows have no size entry. The others give once, few or many, or a class for an expanded clone.

d_gene	j_gene	v_gene	abundance	CDR3nt	CDR3aa
-	TRBJ1-3	TRBV9	-	TGTGCCAGCAGCGTCACCACTTATAGGGCGAACTCTGGAAACACCATATATTTT	CASSVTTYRANSGNTIYF
-	TRBJ2-1	TRBV18	once	TGTGCCAGCTCACCTGTTAGGGCTAATGAGCAGTTCTTC	CASSPVRANEQFF
-	TRBJ2-7	TRBV6-5	few	TGTGCCAGCAGGGGATTCCCGAACTACGAGCAGTACTTC	CASRGFPNYEQYF
-	TRBJ1-2	TRBV14	-	TGTGCCAGCAGCCAAGGAGGGTACTATGGCTACACCTTC	CASSQGGYYGYTF
-	TRBJ1-5	TRBV11-2	-	TGTGCCAGCAGCATAGTGGGGACTTCCAGCAATCAGCCCCAGCATTTT	CASSIVGTSSNQPQHF
TRBD2	TRBJ2-3	TRBV5-4	-	TGTGCCAGCAGCCCACCTAGCGGGAGCCCCGGAGATACGCAGTATTTT	CASSPPSGSPGDTQYF
-	TRBJ2-7	TRBV5-4	-	TGTGCCAGCAGCTCGAACGCCTACGAGCAGTACTTC	CASSSNAYEQYF
TRBD2	TRBJ2-6	TRBV28	once	TGTGCCAGCAGGTCGGGAGGGGGCAACGTCCTGACTTTC	CASRSGGGNVLTF
-	TRBJ1-4	TRBV7-9	few	TGTGCCAGCTACCCCCCAGGAGCTAATGAAAAACTGTTTTTT	CASYPPGANEKLFF
TRBD1	TRBJ2-3	TRBV9	-	TGTGCCAGCAGCGGGACAGGAGATACGCAGTATTTT	CASSGTGDTQYF
-	TRBJ2-1	TRBV4-1	once	TGCGCCAGCAGCCACTCCAAGGGGGGCCGGAGCTCCTACAATGAGCAGTTCTTC	CASSHSKGGRSSYNEQFF
-	TRBJ1-1	TRBV6-5	-	TGTGCCAGCAGTTACTTTGTAGGCACTGAAGCTTTCTTT	CASSYFVGTEAFF
-	TRBJ1-2	TRBV7-2	-	TGTGCCAGCAGCCCCAGGGTAAACCTCAACTATGGCTACACCTTC	CASSPRVNLNYGYTF
-	TRBJ1-4	TRBV2	few	TGTGCCAGCAGTGAACTCGGACAGTCGAATGAAAAACTGTTTTTT	CASSELGQSNEKLFF
TRBD2	TRBJ2-1	TRBV5-1	-	TGCGCCAGCAGCTTGCAACCTCGGGGGGAGGCCCGGGATGAGCAGTTCTTC	CASSLQPRGEARDEQFF
-	TRBJ2-7	TRBV19	once	TGTGCCTCCCAAGGTAGGGATGCGTACGAGCAGTACTTC	CASQGRDAYEQYF
-	TRBJ2-7	TRBV28	-	TGTGCCAGCAGTTGGGGAGGCGAGAACTACGAGCAGTACTTC	CASSWGGENYEQYF
-	TRBJ2-2	TRBV4-2	-	TGTGCCAGCAGCCAAGCTACCGGGGAGCTGTTTTTT	CASSQATGELFF
TRBD1	TRBJ1-1	TRBV6-5	-	TGTGCCAGCAGAGACAGGGGGCTGCGGACTGAAGCTTTCTTT	CASRDRGLRTEAFF
-	TRBJ1-5	TRBV6-5	-	TGTGCCAGCAGTTCGAATGACAGACCCAATCAGCCCCAGCATTTT	CASSSNDRPNQPQHF
-	TRBJ2-1	TRBV7-6	-	TGTGCCAGCAGCTTCATACGGGGGTCGGGGGCCTCCTACAATGAGCAGTTCTTC	CASSFIRGSGASYNEQFF
-	TRBJ2-2	TRBV2	-	TGTGCCAGCCAGCAAATGACAGCGAACACCGGGGAGCTGTTTTTT	CASQQMTANTGELFF
TRBD2	TRBJ2-7	TRBV7-8	-	TGTGCCAGCAGCCCGGGACTAGCGGCTACACACTCCTACGAGCAGTACTTC	CASSPGLAATHSYEQYF
TRBD1	TRBJ2-7	TRBV5-1	-	TGCGCCAGCAGTCCCCTCCCGGGACAGAATTACGAGCAGTACTTC	CASSPLPGQNYEQYF
-	TRBJ2-4	TRBV7-2	-	TGTGCCAGTGACGAGGGATTTGACATTCAGTACTTC	CASDEGFDIQYF
TRBD1	TRBJ1-2	TRBV19	medium-sized	TGTGCCAGTAGTACCCGAACAGGGGGTGACTATGGCTACACCTTC	CASSTRTGGDYGYTF
TRBD2	TRBJ2-3	TRBV7-9	-	TGTGCCAGCAGCTTAGGGGGACTAGCGGGAGATACGCAGTATTTT	CASSLGGLAGDTQYF
-	TRBJ2-5	TRBV5-5	once	TGTGCCAGCAGCTTCACAGGGATCTCCGGTGAGACCCAGTACTTC	CASSFTGISGETQYF
TRBD2	TRBJ2-7	TRBV7-2	-	TGTGCCAGCAGCTTAGGGGAGGGATACGAGCAGTACTTC	CASSLGEGYEQYF
-	TRBJ1-6	TRBV25-1	-	TGTGCCAGCAGTGAAAACAGACCTAATTCACCCCTCCACTTT	CASSENRPNSPLHF
-	TRBJ2-7	TRBV27	-	TGTGCCAGCAGTTCCCGGACAGCGACCTACGAGCAGTACTTC	CASSSRTATYEQYF
-	TRBJ2-7	TRBV15	-	TGTGCCACCAGCAGAGATTTACAGGGTGGATACGAGCAGTACTTC	CATSRDLQGGYEQYF
-	TRBJ2-7	TRBV15	-	TGTGCCACCAGCAGAGATGGAGGGCAGTCCTACGAGCAGTACTTC	CATSRDGGQSYEQYF
-	TRBJ2-1	TRBV7-9	-	TGTGCCAGCAGCCAATGGACTCTGAGCTCCTACAATGAGCAGTTCTTC	CASSQWTLSSYNEQFF
-	TRBJ1-2	TRBV28	once	TGTGCCAGCACCGCAGGGCTTAACTATGGCTACACCTTC	CASTAGLNYGYTF
-	TRBJ1-3	TRBV14	-	TGTGCCAGCAGCCAAGAACCCAGGGGCCCTGGAAACACCATATATTTT	CASSQEPRGPGNTIYF
-	TRBJ2-1	TRBV28	-	TGTGCCAGCAGTTCGGGTGTAAATGAGCAGTTCTTC	CASSSGVNEQFF
-	TRBJ1-3	TRBV2	-	TGTGCCAGCAGTGAAAGTGGGACCCTGGCCAGCTCTGGAAACACCATATATTTT	CASSESGTLASSGNTIYF
-	TRBJ1-5	TRBV5-4	-	TGTGCCAGCAGCTTGGTAGGGGTAAATCAGCCCCAGCATTTT	CASSLVGVNQPQHF
TRBD1	TRBJ1-2	TRBV6-5	-	TGTGCCAGCAGCCCCACCGGGACAGGGAACTATGGCTACACCTTC	CASSPTGTGNYGYTF
-	TRBJ2-1	TRBV29-1	-	TGCAGCGTGGAGGGACTGGGCTATGAGCAGTTCTTC	CSVEGLGYEQFF
-	TRBJ2-5	TRBV19	-	TGTGCCAGTAGTATTAGTTCCAGGGTTCAAGAGACCCAGTACTTC	CASSISSRVQETQYF
TRBD1	TRBJ2-5	TRBV7-3	-	TGTGCCAGCAGCCCCGCCGGGACAGGGAAAGAGACCCAGTACTTC	CASSPAGTGKETQYF
-	TRBJ1-1	TRBV18	-	TGTGCCAGCTCCCAAGACAGGCCGGGGGAAGCTGAAGCTTTCTTT	CASSQDRPGEAEAFF
TRBD1	TRBJ2-1	TRBV29-1	-	TGCAGCGTTCGGGACAGCAGCTCCTACAATGAGCAGTTCTTC	CSVRDSSSYNEQFF
-	TRBJ1-3	TRBV28	-	TGTGCCAGCAGGAACCGACAGTTATCTGGAAACACCATATATTTT	CASRNRQLSGNTIYF
-	TRBJ2-3	TRBV6-6	-	TGTGCCAGCAGTTACTCGATGGGAGGCAGCACAGATACGCAGTATTTT	CASSYSMGGSTDTQYF
-	TRBJ1-3	TRBV6-6	-	TGTGCCAGCGGCCTAGGGGGTATCTCTGGAAACACCATATATTTT	CASGLGGISGNTIYF
-	TRBJ2-7	TRBV7-2	few	TGTGCCAGCAGCCCCTTAGTCTTGGGGAGCTCCTACGAGCAGTACTTC	CASSPLVLGSSYEQYF
-	TRBJ2-3	TRBV11-2	-	TGTGCCAGCAGCTTACCCGCTAGGGGCGTGACAGATACGCAGTATTTT	CASSLPARGVTDTQYF
-	TRBJ1-5	TRBV19	-	TGTGCCAGTAGTATAAGGGTGGGGTTTTATAGCAATCAGCCCCAGCATTTT	CASSIRVGFYSNQPQHF
-	TRBJ2-7	TRBV27	-	TGTGCCAGCAGTTTACTTTCGGGTTCCTACGAGCAGTACTTC	CASSLLSGSYEQYF
-	TRBJ2-6	TRBV28	-	TGTGCCAGCAATAGACCTGGGGCCAACGTCCTGACTTTC	CASNRPGANVLTF
-	TRBJ1-1	TRBV6-5	few	TGTGCCAGCAGCCAGGACGGTATGAACACTGAAGCTTTCTTT	CASSQDGMNTEAFF
TRBD1	TRBJ1-3	TRBV19	-	TGTACCAGTAGCATTGGATGGACAGGCTCTGGAAACACCATATATTTT	CTSSIGWTGSGNTIYF